A selection of T cell receptor beta chains follows, all from one sample in a study of shared clonotypes between healthy human individuals. Measured with immunoSEQ multiplex PCR; TCRdb has only the in-frame clones, and not every one. The sample yields about 470,000 clones, about four fifths seen once. Material for sequencing was PBMCs. The receptor source for this set is a woman aged 40 to 50 in good health. Some clones in this sample may be carry-over from other donors' samples. Each CDR3 is given with its conserved first and last residue.

TRBJ2-3 TRBV7-3 CASSRGVTSDTQYF
TRBJ2-3 TRBV2 CASRREADTQYF
TRBJ2-3 TRBV5-4 CASSQQAGDYTDTQYF
TRBJ1-2 TRBV5-6 CASSVRDSNYGYTF
TRBJ2-2 TRBV2 CASSVETANTGELFF
TRBJ2-1 TRBV19 CASSVVGYNEQFF
TRBJ2-3 TRBV5-4 CASSSKDTGTDTQYF
TRBJ1-3 TRBV7-2 CASSLSGARGNTIYF
TRBJ2-1 TRBV10-3 CAIRPTGLAGNNEQFF
TRBJ2-3 TRBV9 CASSVSSGQAISDTQYF
TRBJ2-3 TRBV5-1 CASREQGLTDTQYF
TRBJ2-2 TRBV9 CASSPGGATNTGELFF
TRBJ2-7 TRBV28 CASRRDGRQRSYEQYF
TRBJ1-6 TRBV11-2 CASSRPYSPLHF
TRBJ1-3 TRBV5-1 CASSTGNTIYF
TRBJ1-5 TRBV28 CASSSAPHQPQHF
TRBJ2-2 TRBV4-1 CASSRDRQVNTGELFF
TRBJ2-5 TRBV2 CASNRGTETQYF
TRBJ1-4 TRBV9 CASSVEGLGEKLFF
TRBJ2-1 TRBV28 CASRPGPYNEQFF
TRBJ1-1 TRBV18 CASSPGVENTEAFF
TRBJ2-1 TRBV19 CASSMTAGGPYNEQFF
TRBJ2-2 TRBV11-2 CASEREALTGELFF
TRBJ1-5 TRBV6-6 CASKDIHSNQPQHF
TRBJ2-7 TRBV4-2 CASSQDVTPRYEQYF
TRBJ1-2 TRBV19 CASSPLGQVFGYTF
TRBJ2-7 TRBV2 CASSEGLAGTTYEQYF
TRBJ1-5 TRBV19 CASSFQGAGLYQPQHF
TRBJ2-1 TRBV7-3 CASSPTSGRVNEQFF
TRBJ2-7 TRBV7-6 CASSLRGRGLSPYEQYF
TRBJ2-5 TRBV2 CASSGQGAGETQYF
TRBJ2-5 TRBV5-1 CASSLLSGGPEGTQYF
TRBJ1-1 TRBV5-1 CASSPDGRGNTEAFF
TRBJ2-7 TRBV9 CASSVAAGKTYEQYF
TRBJ2-1 TRBV5-1 CASTIADSSYNEQFF
TRBJ1-2 TRBV10-2 CASSESRNVGWGYTF